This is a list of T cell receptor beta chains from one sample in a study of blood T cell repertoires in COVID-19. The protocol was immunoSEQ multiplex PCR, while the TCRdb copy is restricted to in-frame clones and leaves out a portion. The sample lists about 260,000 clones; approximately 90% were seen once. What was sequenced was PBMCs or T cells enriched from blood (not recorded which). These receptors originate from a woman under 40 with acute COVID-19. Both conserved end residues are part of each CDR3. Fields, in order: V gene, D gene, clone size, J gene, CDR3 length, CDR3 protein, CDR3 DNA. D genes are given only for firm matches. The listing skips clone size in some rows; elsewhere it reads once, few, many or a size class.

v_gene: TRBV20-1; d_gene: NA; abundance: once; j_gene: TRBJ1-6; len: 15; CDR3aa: CSASGGEPNNSPLHF; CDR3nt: TGCAGTGCTAGTGGGGGAGAACCCAATAATTCACCCCTCCACTTT
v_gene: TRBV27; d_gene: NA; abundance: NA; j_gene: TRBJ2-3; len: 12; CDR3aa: CASSFQGDTQYF; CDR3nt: TGTGCCAGCAGTTTCCAGGGGGATACGCAGTATTTT
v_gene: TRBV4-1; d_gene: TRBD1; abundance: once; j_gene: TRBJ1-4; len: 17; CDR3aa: CASSHGGQGDTNEKLFF; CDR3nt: TGCGCCAGCAGCCATGGCGGACAGGGGGATACTAATGAAAAACTGTTTTTT
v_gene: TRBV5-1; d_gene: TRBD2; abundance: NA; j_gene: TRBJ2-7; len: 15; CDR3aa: CASTPGSLAGAEQYF; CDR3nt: TGCGCCAGCACCCCTGGATCGCTAGCGGGAGCCGAGCAGTACTTC
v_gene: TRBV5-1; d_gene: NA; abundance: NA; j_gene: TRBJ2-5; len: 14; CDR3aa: CASSLVSGQETQYF; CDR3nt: TGCGCCAGCAGCTTGGTGTCAGGGCAAGAGACCCAGTACTTC
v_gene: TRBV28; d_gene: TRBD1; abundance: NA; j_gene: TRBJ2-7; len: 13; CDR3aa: CASRTGGSDEQYF; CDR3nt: TGTGCCAGCAGAACAGGGGGCAGCGACGAGCAGTACTTC
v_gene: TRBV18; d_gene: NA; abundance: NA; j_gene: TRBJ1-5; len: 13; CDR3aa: CASSADFNQPQHF; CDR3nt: TGTGCCAGCTCGGCCGACTTCAATCAGCCCCAGCATTTT
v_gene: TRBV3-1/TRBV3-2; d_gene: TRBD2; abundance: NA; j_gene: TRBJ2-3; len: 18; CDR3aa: CASSQEGLAGIRTDTQYF; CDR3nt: TGTGCCAGCAGCCAAGAGGGACTAGCGGGGATTAGGACAGATACGCAGTATTTT
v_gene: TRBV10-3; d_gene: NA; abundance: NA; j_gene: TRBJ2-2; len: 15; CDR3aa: CAMAGGTGRPGELFF; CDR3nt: TGTGCCATGGCGGGAGGGACAGGAAGGCCCGGGGAGCTGTTTTTT
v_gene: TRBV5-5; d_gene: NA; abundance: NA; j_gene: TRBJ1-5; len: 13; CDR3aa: CAPRGEANQPQHF; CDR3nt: TGTGCCCCTCGGGGGGAGGCCAATCAGCCCCAGCATTTT
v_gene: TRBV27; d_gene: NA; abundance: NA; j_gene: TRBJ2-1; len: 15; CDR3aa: CASSLVGATYNEQFF; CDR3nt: TGTGCCAGCAGTTTGGTGGGGGCTACCTACAATGAGCAGTTCTTC
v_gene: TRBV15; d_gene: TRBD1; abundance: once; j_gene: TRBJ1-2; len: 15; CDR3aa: CATSRAGTAPHGYTF; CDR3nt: TGTGCCACCAGCAGAGCCGGGACAGCTCCCCATGGCTACACCTTC
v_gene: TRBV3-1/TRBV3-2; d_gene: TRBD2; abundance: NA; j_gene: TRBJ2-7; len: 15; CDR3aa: CASSQGTSGNYEQYF; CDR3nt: TGTGCCAGCAGCCAAGGGACTAGCGGGAACTACGAGCAGTACTTC
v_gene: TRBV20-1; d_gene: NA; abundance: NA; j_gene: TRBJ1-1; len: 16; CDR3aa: CSASLGDRLVFTEAFF; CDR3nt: TGCAGTGCTAGTTTGGGCGACAGGTTAGTTTTCACTGAAGCTTTCTTT
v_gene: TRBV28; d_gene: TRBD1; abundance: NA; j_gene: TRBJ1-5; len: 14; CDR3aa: CASSMGQGWQPQHF; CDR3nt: TGTGCCAGCAGTATGGGACAGGGTTGGCAGCCCCAGCATTTT
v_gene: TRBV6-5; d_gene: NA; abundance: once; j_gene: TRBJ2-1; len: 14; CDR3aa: CASSLKGLYNEQFF; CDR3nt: TGTGCCAGCAGCCTCAAGGGGTTATACAATGAGCAGTTCTTC
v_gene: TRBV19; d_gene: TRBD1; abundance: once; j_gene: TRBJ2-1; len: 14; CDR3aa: CASSYPGTGSEQFF; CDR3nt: TGTGCCAGTAGTTACCCCGGGACAGGGAGTGAGCAGTTCTTC
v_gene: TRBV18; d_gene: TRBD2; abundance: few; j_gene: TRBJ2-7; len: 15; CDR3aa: CASSPPASGTYEQYF; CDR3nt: TGTGCCAGCTCACCCCCAGCTAGCGGGACCTACGAGCAGTACTTC
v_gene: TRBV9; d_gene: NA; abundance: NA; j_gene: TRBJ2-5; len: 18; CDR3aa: CASSANILTGSGQETQYF; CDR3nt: TGTGCCAGCAGCGCAAATATTCTTACAGGGTCGGGCCAAGAGACCCAGTACTTC
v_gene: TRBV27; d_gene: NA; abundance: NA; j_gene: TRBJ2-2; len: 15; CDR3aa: CASSFLPLRTGELFF; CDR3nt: TGTGCCAGCAGTTTTCTACCTTTGAGAACCGGGGAGCTGTTTTTT
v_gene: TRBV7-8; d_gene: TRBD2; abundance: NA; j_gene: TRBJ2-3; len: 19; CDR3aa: CASSLPGTSGMMSTDTQYF; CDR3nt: TGTGCCAGCAGCTTACCCGGGACTAGCGGGATGATGAGCACAGATACGCAGTATTTT
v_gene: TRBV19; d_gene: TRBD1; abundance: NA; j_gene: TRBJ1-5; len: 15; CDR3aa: CASSTADRINQPQHF; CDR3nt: TGTGCCAGTAGTACGGCGGACAGGATCAATCAGCCCCAGCATTTT
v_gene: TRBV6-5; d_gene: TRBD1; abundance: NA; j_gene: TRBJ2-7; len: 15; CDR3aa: CASSYATGAPYEQYF; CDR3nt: TGTGCCAGCAGTTACGCGACAGGGGCCCCCTACGAGCAGTACTTC
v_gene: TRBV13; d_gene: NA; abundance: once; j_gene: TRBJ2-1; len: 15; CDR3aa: CASSSRLVEVNEQFF; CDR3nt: TGTGCCAGCAGCTCAAGACTAGTCGAGGTCAATGAGCAGTTCTTC
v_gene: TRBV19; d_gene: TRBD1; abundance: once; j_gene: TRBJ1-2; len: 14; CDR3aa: CASRLRDRDYGYTF; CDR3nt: TGTGCCAGTAGGCTCCGGGACAGGGACTATGGCTACACCTTC
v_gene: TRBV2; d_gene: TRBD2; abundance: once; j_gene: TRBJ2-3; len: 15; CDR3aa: CASTRPSSGGHTQYF; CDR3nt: TGTGCCAGCACTCGCCCGTCTAGCGGGGGACATACGCAGTATTTT
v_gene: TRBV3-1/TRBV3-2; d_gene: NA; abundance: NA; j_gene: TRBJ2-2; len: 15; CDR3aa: CASSQVSGYTGELFF; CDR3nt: TGTGCCAGCAGCCAAGTCAGCGGATACACCGGGGAGCTGTTTTTT
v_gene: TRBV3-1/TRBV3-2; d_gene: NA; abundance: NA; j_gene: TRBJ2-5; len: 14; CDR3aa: CASSQDLDQETQYF; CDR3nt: TGTGCCAGCAGCCAAGACTTAGATCAAGAGACCCAGTACTTC
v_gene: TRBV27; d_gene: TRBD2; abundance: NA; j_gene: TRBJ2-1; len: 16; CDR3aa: CASSGSGTSGEGKQFF; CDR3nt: TGTGCCAGCAGCGGCTCCGGGACTAGCGGCGAGGGTAAGCAGTTCTTC
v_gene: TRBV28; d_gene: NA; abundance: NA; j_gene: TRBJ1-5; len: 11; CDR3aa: CASSSYQPQHF; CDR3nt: TGTGCCAGCAGTTCTTATCAGCCCCAGCATTTT
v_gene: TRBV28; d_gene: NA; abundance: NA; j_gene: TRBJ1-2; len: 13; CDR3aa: CASSLFRSYGYTF; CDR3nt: TGTGCCAGCAGTTTATTTCGGAGCTATGGCTACACCTTC
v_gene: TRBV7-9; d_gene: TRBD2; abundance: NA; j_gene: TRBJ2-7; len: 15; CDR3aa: CASSLPGLAGYEQYF; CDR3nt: TGTGCCAGCAGCTTGCCGGGACTAGCGGGTTACGAGCAGTACTTC
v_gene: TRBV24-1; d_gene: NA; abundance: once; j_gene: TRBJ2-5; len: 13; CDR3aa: CATSEGRLETQYF; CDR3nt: TGTGCCACCAGTGAAGGCAGGTTAGAGACCCAGTACTTC
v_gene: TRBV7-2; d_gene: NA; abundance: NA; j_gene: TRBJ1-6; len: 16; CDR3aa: CASSLNSHLNNSPLHF; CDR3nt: TGTGCCAGCAGCTTAAACAGCCACCTGAATAATTCACCCCTCCACTTT
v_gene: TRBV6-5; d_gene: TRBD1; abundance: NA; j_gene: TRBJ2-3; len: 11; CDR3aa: CASGGEDTQYF; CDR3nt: TGTGCCTCAGGGGGCGAAGATACGCAGTATTTT
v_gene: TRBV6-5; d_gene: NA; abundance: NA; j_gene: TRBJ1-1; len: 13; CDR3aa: CASSWGGGTEAFF; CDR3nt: TGTGCCAGCAGTTGGGGGGGTGGCACTGAAGCTTTCTTT
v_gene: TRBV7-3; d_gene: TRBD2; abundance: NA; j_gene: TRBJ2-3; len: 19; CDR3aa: CASSPGPGLAGGVTDTQYF; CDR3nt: TGTGCCAGCAGCCCCGGCCCGGGACTAGCGGGAGGAGTCACAGATACGCAGTATTTT